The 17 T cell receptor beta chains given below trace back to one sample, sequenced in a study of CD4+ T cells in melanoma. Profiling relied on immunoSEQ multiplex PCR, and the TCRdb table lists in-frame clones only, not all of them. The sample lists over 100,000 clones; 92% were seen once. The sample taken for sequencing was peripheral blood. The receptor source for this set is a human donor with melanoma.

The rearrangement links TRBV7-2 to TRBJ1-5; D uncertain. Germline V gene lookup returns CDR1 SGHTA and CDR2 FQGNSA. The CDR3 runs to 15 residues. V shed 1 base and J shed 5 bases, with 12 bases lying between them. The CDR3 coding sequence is TGTGCCAGCAGCTTAGAGTCCGGGCCGCATCAGCCCCAGCATTTT. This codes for CASSLESGPHQPQHF.

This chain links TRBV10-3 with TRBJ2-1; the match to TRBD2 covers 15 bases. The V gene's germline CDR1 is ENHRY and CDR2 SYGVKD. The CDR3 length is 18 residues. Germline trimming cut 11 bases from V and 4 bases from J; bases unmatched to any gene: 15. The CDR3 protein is CAVRDGTSGRTQYNEQFF. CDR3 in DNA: TGTGCCGTCCGAGATGGGACTAGCGGGAGGACCCAATACAATGAGCAGTTCTTC.

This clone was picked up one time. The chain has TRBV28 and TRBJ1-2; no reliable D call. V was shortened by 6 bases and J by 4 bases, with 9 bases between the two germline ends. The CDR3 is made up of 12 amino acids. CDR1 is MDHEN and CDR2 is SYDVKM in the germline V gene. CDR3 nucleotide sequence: TGTGCCAGCAGCAGGCTTAGCTATGGCTACACCTTC. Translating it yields CASSRLSYGYTF.

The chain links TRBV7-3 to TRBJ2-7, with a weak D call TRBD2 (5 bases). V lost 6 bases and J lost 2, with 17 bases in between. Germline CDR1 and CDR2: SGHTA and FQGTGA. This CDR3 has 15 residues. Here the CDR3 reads CASRHLRGLTYEQYF. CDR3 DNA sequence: TGTGCCAGCAGACACCTACGGGGATTGACCTACGAGCAGTACTTC.

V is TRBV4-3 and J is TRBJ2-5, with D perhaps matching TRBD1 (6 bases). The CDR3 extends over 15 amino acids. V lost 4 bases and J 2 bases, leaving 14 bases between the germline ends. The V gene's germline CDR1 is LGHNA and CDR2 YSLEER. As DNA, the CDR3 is TGCGCCAGCAGCCGCGTTTGGGACATACAAGAGACCCAGTACTTC. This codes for CASSRVWDIQETQYF.

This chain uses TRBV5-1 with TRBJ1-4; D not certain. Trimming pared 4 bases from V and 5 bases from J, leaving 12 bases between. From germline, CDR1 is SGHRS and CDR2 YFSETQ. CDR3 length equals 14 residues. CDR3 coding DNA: TGCGCCAGCAGCCCGACACCGCCCAATGAAAAACTGTTTTTT. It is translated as CASSPTPPNEKLFF.

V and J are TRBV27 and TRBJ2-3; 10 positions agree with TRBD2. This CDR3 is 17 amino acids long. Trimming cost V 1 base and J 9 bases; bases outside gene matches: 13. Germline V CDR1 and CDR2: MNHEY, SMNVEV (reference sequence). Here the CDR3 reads CASSLLASGGRGGTQYF. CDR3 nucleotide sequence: TGTGCCAGCAGTTTATTGGCTAGCGGGGGCAGGGGGGGGACGCAGTATTTT.

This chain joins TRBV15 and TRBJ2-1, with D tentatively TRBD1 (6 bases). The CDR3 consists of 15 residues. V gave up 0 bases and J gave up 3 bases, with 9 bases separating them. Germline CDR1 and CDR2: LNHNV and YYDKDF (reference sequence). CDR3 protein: CATSRDFRGYNEQFF. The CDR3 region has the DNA TGTGCCACCAGCAGAGATTTCAGGGGCTACAATGAGCAGTTCTTC. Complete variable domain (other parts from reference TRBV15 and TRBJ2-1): DAMVIQNPRYQVTQFGKPVTLSCSQTLNHNVMYWYQQKSSQAPKLLFHYYDKDFNNEADTPDNFQSRRPNTSFCFLDIRSPGLGDTAMYLCATSRDFRGYNEQFFGPGTRLTVL.

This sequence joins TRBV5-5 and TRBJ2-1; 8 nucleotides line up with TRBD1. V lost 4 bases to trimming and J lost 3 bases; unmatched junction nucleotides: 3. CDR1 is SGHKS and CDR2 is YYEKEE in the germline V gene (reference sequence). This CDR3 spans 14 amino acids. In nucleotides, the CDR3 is TGTGCCAGCAGCGATGGACAGGGCTACAATGAGCAGTTCTTC. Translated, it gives CASSDGQGYNEQFF.

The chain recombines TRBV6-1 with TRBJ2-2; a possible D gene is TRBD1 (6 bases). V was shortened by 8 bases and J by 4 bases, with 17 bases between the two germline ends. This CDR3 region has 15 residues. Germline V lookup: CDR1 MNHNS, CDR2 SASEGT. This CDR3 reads CASRQAPAGTGELFF. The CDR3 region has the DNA TGTGCCAGCCGACAGGCACCCGCCGGCACCGGGGAGCTGTTTTTT.

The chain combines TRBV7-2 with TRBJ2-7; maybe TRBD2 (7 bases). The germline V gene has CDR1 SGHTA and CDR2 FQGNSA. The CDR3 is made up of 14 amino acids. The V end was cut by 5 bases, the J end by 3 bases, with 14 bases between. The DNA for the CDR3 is TGTGCCAGCAGCGAGGGGGGGCCTCTCTACGAGCAGTACTTC. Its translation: CASSEGGPLYEQYF.

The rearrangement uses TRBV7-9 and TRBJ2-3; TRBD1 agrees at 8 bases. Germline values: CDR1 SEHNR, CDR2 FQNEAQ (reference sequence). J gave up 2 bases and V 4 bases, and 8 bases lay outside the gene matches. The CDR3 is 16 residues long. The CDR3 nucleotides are TGTGCCAGCAGCTCGGGACAGGTTCGGTCCACAGATACGCAGTATTTT. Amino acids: CASSSGQVRSTDTQYF.

In nucleotides, the CDR3 is TGTGCCAGCAGTGGACTCCAAGCAGTTAGTTCCCAGCATTTT. Its protein is CASSGLQAVSSQHF. The J gene is TRBJ1-5, the V gene TRBV2, with D uncertain. Germline V gives CDR1 SNHLY, CDR2 FYNNEI. This CDR3 comprises 14 residues. V gave up 4 bases and J gave up 11 bases, with 18 bases separating them.

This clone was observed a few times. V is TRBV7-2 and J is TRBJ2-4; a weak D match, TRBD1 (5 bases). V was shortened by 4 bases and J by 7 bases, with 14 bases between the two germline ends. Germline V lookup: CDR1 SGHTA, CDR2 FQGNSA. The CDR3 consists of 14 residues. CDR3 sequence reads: CASSSSKGDNIQYF. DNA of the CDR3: TGTGCCAGCAGCTCGAGCAAAGGGGATAACATTCAGTACTTC.

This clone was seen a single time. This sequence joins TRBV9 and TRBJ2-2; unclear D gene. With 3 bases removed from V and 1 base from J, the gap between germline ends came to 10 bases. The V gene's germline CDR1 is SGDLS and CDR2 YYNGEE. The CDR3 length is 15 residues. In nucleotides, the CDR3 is TGTGCCAGCAGCGACCTTCTAGGGAACACCGGGGAGCTGTTTTTT. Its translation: CASSDLLGNTGELFF.

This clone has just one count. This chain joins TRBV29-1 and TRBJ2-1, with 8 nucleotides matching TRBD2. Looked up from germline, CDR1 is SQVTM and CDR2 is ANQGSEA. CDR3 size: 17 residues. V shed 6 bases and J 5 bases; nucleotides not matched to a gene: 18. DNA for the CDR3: TGCAGCGTCGGATCCCCTATTACAGGGACTAGGGACAATGAGCAGTTCTTC. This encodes CSVGSPITGTRDNEQFF.

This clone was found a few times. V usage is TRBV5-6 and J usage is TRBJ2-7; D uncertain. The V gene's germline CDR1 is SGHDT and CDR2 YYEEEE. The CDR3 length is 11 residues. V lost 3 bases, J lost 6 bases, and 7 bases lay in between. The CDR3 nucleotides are TGTGCCAGCAGCTCTACCGCCGAGCAGTACTTC. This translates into CASSSTAEQYF.